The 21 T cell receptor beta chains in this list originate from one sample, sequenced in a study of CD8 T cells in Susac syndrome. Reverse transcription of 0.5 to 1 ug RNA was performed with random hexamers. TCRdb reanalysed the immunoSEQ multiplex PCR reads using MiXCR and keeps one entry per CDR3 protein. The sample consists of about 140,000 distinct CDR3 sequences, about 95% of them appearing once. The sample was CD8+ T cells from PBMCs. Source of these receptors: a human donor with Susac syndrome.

CDR3 amino acids: CASSQVGVIDYGYTF. The CDR3 region has the DNA TGCGCCAGCAGCCAAGTTGGAGTGATCGACTATGGCTACACCTTC. This chain joins TRBV4-1 and TRBJ1-2; no firm D call. CDR3 length: 15 amino acids. V was cut by 1 base and J by 3 bases, with 12 bases left in between. Germline V gene sequence: CDR1 MGHRA, CDR2 YSYEKL.

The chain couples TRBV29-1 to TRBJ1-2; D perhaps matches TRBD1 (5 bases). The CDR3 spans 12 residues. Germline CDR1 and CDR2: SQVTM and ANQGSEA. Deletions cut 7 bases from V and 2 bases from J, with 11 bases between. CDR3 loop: CSAPGDNYGYTF. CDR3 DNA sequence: TGCAGCGCCCCTGGGGACAACTATGGCTACACCTTC. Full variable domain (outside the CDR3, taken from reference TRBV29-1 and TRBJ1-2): SAVISQKPSRDICQRGTSLTIQCQVDSQVTMMFWYRQQPGQSLTLIATANQGSEATYESGFVIDKFPISRPNLTFSTLTVSNMSPEDSSIYLCSAPGDNYGYTFGSGTRLTVV.

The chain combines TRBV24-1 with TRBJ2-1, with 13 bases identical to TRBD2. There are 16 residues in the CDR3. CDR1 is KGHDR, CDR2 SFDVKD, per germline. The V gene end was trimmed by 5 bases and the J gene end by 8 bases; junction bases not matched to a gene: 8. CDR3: CATSAQLAGGGYEQFF. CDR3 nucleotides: TGTGCCACCAGTGCCCAACTAGCGGGAGGGGGGTATGAGCAGTTCTTC.

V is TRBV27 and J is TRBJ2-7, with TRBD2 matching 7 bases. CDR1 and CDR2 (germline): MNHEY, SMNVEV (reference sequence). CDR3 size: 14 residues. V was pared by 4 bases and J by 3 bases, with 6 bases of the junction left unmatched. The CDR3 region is CASSWAGTNYEQYF. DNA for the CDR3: TGTGCCAGCAGTTGGGCCGGGACTAACTACGAGCAGTACTTC.

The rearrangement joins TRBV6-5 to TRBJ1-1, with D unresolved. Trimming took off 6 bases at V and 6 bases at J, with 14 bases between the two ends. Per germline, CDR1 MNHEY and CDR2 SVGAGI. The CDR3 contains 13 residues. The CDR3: CASRELDVAEAFF. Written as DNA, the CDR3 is TGTGCCAGCAGGGAGCTGGATGTCGCTGAAGCTTTCTTT.

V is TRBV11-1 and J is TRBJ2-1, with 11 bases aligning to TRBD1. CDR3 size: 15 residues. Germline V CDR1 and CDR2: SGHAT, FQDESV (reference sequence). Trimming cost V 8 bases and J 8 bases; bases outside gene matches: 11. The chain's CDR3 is CASLSGTGGFDEQFF. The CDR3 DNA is TGTGCCAGCCTCTCCGGGACAGGGGGTTTCGATGAGCAGTTCTTC.

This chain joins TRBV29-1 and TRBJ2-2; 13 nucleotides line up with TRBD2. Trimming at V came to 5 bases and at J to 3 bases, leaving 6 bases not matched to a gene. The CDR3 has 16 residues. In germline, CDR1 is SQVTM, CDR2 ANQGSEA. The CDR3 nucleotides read TGCAGCGTTCGGACTAGCGGGAGTTTTGACACCGGGGAGCTGTTTTTT. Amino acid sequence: CSVRTSGSFDTGELFF.

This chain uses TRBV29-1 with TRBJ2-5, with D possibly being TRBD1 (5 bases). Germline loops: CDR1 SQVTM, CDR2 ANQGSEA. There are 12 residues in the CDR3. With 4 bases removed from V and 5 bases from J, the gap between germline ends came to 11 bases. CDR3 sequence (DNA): TGCAGCGTTGTTGGGGCCGCGGAGACCCAGTACTTC. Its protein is CSVVGAAETQYF.

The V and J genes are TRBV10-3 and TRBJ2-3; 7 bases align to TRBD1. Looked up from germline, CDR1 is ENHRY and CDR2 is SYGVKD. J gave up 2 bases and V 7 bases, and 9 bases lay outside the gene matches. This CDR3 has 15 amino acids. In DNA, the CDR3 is TGTGCCATCACCTCCAACAGGGGAAACACAGATACGCAGTATTTT. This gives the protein CAITSNRGNTDTQYF.

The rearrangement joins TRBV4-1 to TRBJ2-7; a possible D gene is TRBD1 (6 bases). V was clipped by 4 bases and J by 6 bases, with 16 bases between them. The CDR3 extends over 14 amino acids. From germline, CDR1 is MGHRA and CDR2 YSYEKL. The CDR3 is CASSPPLKGVEQYF. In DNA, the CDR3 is TGCGCCAGCAGCCCCCCGTTAAAGGGGGTCGAGCAGTACTTC.

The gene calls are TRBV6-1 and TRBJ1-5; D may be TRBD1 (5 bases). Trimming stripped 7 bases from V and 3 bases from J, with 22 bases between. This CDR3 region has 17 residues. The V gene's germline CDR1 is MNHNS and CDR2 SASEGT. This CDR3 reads CASTFEDSSVNNQPQHF. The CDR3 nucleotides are TGTGCCAGCACCTTCGAAGACAGCTCCGTTAACAATCAGCCCCAGCATTTT.

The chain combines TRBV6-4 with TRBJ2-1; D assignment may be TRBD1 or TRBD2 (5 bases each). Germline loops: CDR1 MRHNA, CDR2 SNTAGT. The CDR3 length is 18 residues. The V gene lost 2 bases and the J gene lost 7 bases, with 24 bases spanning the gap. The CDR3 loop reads CASSDEGKPTTWKNEQFF. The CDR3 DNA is TGTGCCAGCAGTGACGAGGGGAAGCCTACAACGTGGAAAAATGAGCAGTTCTTC.

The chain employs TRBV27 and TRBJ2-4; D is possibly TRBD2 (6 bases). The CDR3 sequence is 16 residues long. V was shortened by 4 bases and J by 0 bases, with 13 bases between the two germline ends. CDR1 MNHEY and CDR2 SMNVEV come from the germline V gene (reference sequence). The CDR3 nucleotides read TGTGCCAGCAGTTGGGAGGCGGGGTTAGCCAAAAACATTCAGTACTTC. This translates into CASSWEAGLAKNIQYF.

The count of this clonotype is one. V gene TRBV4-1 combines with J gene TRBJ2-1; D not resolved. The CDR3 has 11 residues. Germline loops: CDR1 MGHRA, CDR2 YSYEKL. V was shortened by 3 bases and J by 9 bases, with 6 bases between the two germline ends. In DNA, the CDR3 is TGCGCCAGCAGCCAGGATAGTGAGCAGTTCTTC. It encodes CASSQDSEQFF.

The CDR3 sequence is CASSLADEQFF. The CDR3 coding sequence is TGTGCCAGCAGCCTGGCGGATGAGCAGTTCTTC. V is TRBV28 and J is TRBJ2-1; D call uncertain. Germline assignment: CDR1 MDHEN and CDR2 SYDVKM. V was trimmed by 6 bases and J by 8 bases, leaving 8 bases between them. There are 11 residues in the CDR3.

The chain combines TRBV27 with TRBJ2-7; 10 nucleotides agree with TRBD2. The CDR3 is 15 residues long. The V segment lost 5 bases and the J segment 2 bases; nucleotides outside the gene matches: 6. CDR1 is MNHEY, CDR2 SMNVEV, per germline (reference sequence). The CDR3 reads CASSPSAGGAYEQYF. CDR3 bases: TGTGCCAGCAGTCCGTCAGCGGGAGGGGCCTACGAGCAGTACTTC.

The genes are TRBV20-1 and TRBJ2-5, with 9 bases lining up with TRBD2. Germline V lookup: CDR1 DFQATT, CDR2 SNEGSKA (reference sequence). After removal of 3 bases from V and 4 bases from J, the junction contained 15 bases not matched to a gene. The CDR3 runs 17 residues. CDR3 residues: CSARGQREEVFRETQYF. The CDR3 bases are TGCAGTGCTAGGGGCCAGCGGGAGGAGGTGTTCAGAGAGACCCAGTACTTC.

CDR3: CASTPAGTGELFF. CDR3 nucleotides: TGTGCCAGCACCCCAGCCGGGACCGGGGAGCTGTTTTTT. J is TRBJ2-2 and V is TRBV9; no clear D gene. The V gene lost 6 bases and the J gene lost 5 bases, with 11 bases spanning the gap. Germline V gene sequence: CDR1 SGDLS, CDR2 YYNGEE. The CDR3 covers 13 residues.

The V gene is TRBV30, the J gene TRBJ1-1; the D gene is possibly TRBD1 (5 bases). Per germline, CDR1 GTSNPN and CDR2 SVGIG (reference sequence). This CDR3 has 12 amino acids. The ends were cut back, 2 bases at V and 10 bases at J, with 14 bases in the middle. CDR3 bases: TGTGCCTGGAGTTTGGGGGGAATGGTAGCTTTCTTT. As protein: CAWSLGGMVAFF.

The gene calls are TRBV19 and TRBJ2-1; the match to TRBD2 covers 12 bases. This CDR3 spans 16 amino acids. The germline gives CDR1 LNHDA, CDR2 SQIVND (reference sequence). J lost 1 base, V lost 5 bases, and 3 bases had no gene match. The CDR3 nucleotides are TGTGCCAGTAGTCTGACTAGCGGGGGATCCTACAATGAGCAGTTCTTC. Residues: CASSLTSGGSYNEQFF.

The CDR3 protein is CATSDRRARETQYF. As DNA, the CDR3 is TGTGCCACCAGTGACCGCCGGGCAAGAGAGACCCAGTACTTC. The rearrangement joins TRBV24-1 to TRBJ2-5; D not resolved. The CDR3 extends over 14 amino acids. V lost 4 bases to trimming and J lost 4 bases, with 12 bases between them. Germline V lookup: CDR1 KGHDR, CDR2 SFDVKD.